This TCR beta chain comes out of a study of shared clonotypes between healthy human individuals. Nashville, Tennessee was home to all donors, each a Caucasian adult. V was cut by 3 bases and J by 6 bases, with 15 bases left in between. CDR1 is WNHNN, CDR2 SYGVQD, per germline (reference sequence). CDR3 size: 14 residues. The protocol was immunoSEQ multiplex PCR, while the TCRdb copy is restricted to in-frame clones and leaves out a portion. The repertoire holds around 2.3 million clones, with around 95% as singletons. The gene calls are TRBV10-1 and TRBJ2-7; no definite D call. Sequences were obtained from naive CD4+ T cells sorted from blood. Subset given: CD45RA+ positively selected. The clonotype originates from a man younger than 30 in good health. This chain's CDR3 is CASSDTSLRSEQYF. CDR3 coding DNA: TGCGCCAGCAGTGACACGAGCCTCAGGTCCGAGCAGTACTTC.